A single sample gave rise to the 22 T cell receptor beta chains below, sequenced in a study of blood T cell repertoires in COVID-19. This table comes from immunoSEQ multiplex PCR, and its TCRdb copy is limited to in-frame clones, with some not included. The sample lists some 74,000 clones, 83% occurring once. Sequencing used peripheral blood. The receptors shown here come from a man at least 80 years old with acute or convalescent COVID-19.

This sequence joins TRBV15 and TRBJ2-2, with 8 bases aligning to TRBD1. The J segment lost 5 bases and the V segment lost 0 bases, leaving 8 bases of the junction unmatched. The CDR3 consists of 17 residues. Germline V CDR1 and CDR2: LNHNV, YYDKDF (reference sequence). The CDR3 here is CATSRDRRTGRTGELFF. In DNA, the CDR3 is TGTGCCACCAGCAGAGATCGGAGGACAGGGAGGACCGGGGAGCTGTTTTTT.

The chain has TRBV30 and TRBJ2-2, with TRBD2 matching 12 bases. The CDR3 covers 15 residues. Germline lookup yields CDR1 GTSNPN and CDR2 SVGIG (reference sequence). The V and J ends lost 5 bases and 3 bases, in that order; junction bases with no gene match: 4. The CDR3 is CAWHRLAGDTGELFF. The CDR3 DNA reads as TGTGCCTGGCACCGACTAGCGGGGGACACCGGGGAGCTGTTTTTT.

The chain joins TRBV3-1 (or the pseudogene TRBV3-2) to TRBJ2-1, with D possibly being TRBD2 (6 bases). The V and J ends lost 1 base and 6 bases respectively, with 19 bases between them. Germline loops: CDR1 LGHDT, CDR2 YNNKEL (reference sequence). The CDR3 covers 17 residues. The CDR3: CASSQVLGAGRGNEQFF. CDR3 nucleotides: TGTGCCAGCAGCCAAGTCCTCGGGGCGGGAAGGGGCAATGAGCAGTTCTTC.

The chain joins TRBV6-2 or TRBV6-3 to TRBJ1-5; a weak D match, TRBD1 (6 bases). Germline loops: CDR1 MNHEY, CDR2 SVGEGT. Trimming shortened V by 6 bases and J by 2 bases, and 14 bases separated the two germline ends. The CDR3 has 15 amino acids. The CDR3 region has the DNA TGTGCCAGCAGCCCCAGGGGCCCCGGCAATCAGCCCCAGCATTTT. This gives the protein CASSPRGPGNQPQHF.

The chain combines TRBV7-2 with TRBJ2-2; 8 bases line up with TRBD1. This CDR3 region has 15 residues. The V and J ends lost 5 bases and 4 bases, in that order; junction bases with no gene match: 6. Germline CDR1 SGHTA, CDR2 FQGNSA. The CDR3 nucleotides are TGTGCCAGCAGCCGCAGGACAGGGACCACCGGGGAGCTGTTTTTT. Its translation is CASSRRTGTTGELFF.

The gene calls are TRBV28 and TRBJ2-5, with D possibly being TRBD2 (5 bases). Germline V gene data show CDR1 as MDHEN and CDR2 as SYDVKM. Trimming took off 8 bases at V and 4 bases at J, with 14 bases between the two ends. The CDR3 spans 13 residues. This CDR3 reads CASHGPGRETQYF. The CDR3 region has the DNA TGTGCCAGCCACGGGCCGGGAAGAGAGACCCAGTACTTC.

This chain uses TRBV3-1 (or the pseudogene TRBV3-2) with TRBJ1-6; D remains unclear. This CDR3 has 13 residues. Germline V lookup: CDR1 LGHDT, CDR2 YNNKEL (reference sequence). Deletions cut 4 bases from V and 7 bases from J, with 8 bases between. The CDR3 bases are TGTGCCAGCAGCCTTAACTCGAATTCACCCCTCCACTTT. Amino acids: CASSLNSNSPLHF.

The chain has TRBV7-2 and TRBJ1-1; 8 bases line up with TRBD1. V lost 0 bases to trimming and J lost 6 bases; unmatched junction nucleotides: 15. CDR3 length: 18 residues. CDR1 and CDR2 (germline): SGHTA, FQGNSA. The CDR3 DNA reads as TGTGCCAGCAGCTTAGCTCCGAACCTGCCAGGGGGCTGGGCTGAAGCTTTCTTT. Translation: CASSLAPNLPGGWAEAFF.

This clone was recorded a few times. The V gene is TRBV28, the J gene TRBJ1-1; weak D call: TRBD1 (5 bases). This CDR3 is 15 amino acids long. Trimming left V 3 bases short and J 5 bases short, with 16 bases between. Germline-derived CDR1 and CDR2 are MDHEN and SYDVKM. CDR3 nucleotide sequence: TGTGCCAGCAGTTTGAGCAGGGCAGTCACGACTGAAGCTTTCTTT. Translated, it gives CASSLSRAVTTEAFF.

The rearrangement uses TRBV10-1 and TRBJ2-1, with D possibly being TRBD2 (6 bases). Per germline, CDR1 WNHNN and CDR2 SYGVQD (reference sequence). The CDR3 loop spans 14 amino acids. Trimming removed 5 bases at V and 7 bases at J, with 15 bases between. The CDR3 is CASSRERAWNEQFF. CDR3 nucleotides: TGCGCCAGCAGTAGGGAGCGGGCCTGGAATGAGCAGTTCTTC.

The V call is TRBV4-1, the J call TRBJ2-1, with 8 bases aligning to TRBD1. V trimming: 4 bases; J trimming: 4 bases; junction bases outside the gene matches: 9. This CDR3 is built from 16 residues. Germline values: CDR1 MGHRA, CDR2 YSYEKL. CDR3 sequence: CASSPILRDRYNEQFF. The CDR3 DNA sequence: TGCGCCAGCAGCCCTATACTCCGGGACAGGTACAATGAGCAGTTCTTC.

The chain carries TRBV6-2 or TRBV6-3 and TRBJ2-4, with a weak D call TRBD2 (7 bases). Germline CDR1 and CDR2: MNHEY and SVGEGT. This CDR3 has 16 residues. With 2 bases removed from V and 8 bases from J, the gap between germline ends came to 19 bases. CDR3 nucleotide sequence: TGTGCCAGCAGTTACCCCGCGGACCGGGGGGCTGACATTCAGTACTTC. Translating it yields CASSYPADRGADIQYF.

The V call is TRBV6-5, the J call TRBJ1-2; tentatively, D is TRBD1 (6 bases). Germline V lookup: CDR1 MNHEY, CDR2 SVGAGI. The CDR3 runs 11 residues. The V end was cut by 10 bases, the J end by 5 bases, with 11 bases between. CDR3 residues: CATTTGYGYTF. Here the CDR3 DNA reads TGTGCCACTACTACAGGGTATGGCTACACCTTC.

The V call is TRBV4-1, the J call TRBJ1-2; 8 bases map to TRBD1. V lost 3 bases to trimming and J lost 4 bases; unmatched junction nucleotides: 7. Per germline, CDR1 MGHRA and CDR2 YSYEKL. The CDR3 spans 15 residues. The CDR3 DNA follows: TGCGCCAGCAGCCAGCAGTCGGGACAGGTCTATGGCTACACCTTC. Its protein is CASSQQSGQVYGYTF.

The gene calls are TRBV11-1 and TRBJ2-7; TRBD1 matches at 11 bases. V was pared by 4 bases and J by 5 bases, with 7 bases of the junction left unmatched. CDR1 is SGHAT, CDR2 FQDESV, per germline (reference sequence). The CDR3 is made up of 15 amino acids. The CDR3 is CASSSPGQGDNEQYF. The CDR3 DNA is TGTGCCAGCAGCTCTCCGGGACAGGGGGACAACGAGCAGTACTTC.

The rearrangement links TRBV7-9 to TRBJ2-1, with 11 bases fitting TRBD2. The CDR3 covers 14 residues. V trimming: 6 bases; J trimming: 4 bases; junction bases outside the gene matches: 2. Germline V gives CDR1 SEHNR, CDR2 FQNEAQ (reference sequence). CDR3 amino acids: CASRGTSGYNEQFF. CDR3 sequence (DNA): TGTGCCAGCAGGGGGACTAGCGGATACAATGAGCAGTTCTTC.

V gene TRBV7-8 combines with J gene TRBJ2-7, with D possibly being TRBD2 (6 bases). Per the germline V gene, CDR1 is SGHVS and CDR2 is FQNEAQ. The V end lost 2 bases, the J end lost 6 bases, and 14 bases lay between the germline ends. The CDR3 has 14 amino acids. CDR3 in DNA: TGTGCCAGCAGCTTAAGTGGTGTGGGGGGCGAGCAGTACTTC. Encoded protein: CASSLSGVGGEQYF.

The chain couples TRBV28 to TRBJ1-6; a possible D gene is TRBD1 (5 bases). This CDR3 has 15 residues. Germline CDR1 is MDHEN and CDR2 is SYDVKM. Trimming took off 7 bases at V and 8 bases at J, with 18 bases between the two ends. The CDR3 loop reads CASTLPGYNYSPLHF. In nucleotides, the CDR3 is TGTGCCAGCACCCTTCCAGGGTATAATTATTCACCCCTCCACTTT.

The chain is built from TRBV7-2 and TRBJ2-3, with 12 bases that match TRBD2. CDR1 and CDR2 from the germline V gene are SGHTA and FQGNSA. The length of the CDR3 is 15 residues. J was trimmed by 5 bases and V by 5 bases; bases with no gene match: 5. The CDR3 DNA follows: TGTGCCAGCAGCCCGACTAGCGGGGGCTTAGATACGCAGTATTTT. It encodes CASSPTSGGLDTQYF.

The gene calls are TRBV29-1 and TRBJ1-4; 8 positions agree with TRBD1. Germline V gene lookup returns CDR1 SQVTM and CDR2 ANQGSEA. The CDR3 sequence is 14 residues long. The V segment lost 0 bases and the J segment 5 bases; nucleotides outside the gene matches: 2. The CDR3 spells CSVEDTGGNEKLFF. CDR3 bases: TGCAGCGTTGAAGATACAGGGGGGAATGAAAAACTGTTTTTT.

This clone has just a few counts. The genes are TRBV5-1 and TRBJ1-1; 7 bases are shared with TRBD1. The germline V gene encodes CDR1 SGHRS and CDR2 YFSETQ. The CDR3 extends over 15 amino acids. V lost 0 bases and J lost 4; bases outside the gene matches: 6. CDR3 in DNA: TGCGCCAGCAGCTTGGATGGACAGGCAAGCACTGAAGCTTTCTTT. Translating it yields CASSLDGQASTEAFF.

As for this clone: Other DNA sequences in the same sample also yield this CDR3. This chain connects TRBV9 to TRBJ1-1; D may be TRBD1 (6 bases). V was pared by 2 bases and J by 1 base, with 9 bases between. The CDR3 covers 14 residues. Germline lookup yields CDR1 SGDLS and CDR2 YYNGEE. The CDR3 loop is CASSVGQTNTEAFF. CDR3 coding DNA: TGTGCCAGCAGCGTCGGACAGACGAACACTGAAGCTTTCTTT.